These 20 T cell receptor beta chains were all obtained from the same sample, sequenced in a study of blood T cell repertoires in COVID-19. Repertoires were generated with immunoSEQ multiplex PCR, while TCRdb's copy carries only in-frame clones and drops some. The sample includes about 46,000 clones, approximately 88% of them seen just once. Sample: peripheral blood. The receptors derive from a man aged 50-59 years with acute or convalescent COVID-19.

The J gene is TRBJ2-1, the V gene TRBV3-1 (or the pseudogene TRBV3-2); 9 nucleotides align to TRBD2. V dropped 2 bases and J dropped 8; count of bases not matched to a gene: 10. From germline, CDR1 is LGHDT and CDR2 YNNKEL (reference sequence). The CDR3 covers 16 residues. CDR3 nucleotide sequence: TGTGCCAGCAGCCAAATGGCGGCGGGAGGGAGGCATGAGCAGTTCTTC. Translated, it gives CASSQMAAGGRHEQFF.

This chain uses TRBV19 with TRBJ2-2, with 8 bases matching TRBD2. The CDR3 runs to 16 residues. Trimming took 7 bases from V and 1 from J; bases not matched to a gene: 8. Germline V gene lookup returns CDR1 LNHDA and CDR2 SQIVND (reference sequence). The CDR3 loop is CASTPTGGLNTGELFF. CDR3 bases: TGTGCCAGTACCCCCACGGGGGGGTTGAACACCGGGGAGCTGTTTTTT.

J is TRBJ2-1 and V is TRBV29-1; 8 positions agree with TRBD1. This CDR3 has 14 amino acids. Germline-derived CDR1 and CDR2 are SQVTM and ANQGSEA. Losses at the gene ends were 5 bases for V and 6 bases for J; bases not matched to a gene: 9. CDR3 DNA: TGCAGCGTTTCCGTTGGACAGGGTCTCAATGAGCAGTTCTTC. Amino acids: CSVSVGQGLNEQFF.

CDR3 bases: TGTGCCAGCTCACGGAACAGGGGCGAGAACACCGGGGAGCTGTTTTTT. This encodes CASSRNRGENTGELFF. The V call is TRBV18, the J call TRBJ2-2; TRBD1 agrees at 7 bases. CDR3 size: 16 residues. Per the germline V gene, CDR1 is KGHSH and CDR2 is LQKENI. V lost 4 bases and J lost 1; bases outside the gene matches: 6.

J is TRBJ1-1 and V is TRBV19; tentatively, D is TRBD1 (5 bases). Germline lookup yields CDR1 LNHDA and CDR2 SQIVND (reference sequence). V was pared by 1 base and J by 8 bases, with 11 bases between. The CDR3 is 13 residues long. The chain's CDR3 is CASSIGGGGEAFF. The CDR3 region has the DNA TGTGCCAGTAGTATAGGGGGGGGAGGAGAAGCTTTCTTT.

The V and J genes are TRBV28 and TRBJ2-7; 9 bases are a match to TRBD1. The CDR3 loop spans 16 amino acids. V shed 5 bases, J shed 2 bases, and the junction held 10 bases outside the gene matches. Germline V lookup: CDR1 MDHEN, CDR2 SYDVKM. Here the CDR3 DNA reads TGTGCCAGCAGTACCCGGGGGACAGGGTCCCCCTACGAGCAGTACTTC. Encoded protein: CASSTRGTGSPYEQYF.

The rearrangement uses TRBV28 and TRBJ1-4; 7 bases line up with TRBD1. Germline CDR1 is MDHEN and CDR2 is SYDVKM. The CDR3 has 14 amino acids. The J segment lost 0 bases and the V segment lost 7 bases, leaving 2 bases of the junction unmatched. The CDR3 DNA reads TGTGCCAGCACTGGACAGGCAACTAATGAAAAACTGTTTTTT. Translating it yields CASTGQATNEKLFF.

The CDR3, as DNA: TGTGCCAGCAGCGTAGGACTGGATGAGGGCAATCAGCCCCAGCATTTT. It translates to CASSVGLDEGNQPQHF. This chain connects TRBV9 to TRBJ1-5; the D is unclear. V dropped 0 bases and J dropped 2 bases, with 12 bases sitting between them. The CDR3 covers 16 residues. CDR1 is SGDLS, CDR2 YYNGEE, per germline.

The CDR3 DNA reads TGTGCCAGCAGCTTAGATATTACTAGCGGGGTTCATGGTGATACGCAGTATTTT. It translates to CASSLDITSGVHGDTQYF. The chain couples TRBV11-2 to TRBJ2-3; 10 bases are a match to TRBD2. J gave up 6 bases and V 0 bases, and 12 bases lay outside the gene matches. The V gene's germline CDR1 is SGHAT and CDR2 FQNNGV. The CDR3 length is 18 residues.

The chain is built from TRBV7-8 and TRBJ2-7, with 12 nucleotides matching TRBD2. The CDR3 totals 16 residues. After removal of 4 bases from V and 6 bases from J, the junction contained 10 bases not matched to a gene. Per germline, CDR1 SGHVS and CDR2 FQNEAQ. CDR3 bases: TGTGCCAGCAGCTCACTAGCGGGGGGTGGGGGGGCCGAGCAGTACTTC. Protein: CASSSLAGGGGAEQYF.

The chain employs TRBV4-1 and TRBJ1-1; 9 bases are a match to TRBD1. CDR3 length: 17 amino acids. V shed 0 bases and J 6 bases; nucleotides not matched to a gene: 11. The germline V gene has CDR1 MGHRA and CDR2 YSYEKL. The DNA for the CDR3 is TGCGCCAGCAGCCAAGATTTAATTGGACAGGGGTTATCTGAAGCTTTCTTT. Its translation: CASSQDLIGQGLSEAFF.

CDR3: CASSIALAGGHDNEQFF. The CDR3 coding sequence is TGTGCCAGTAGTATAGCTCTAGCGGGAGGCCATGACAATGAGCAGTTCTTC. This chain connects TRBV19 to TRBJ2-1; 11 nucleotides align to TRBD2. The CDR3 loop spans 17 amino acids. V gave up 1 base and J gave up 5 bases; unmatched junction bases: 7. Germline V gene lookup returns CDR1 LNHDA and CDR2 SQIVND (reference sequence).

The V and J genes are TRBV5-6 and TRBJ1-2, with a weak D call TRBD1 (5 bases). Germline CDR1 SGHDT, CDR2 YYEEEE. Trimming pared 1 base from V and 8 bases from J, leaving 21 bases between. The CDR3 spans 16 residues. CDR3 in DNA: TGTGCCAGCAGCTTGAGGGTAGGCACAGGTCCTGTGGGCTACACCTTC. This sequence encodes CASSLRVGTGPVGYTF.

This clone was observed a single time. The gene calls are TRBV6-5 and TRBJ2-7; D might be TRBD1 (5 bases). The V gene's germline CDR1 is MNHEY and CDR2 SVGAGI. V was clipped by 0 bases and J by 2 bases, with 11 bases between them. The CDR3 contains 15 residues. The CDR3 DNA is TGTGCCAGCAGTTACTCTCCGACAGCCACCTACGAGCAGTACTTC. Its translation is CASSYSPTATYEQYF.

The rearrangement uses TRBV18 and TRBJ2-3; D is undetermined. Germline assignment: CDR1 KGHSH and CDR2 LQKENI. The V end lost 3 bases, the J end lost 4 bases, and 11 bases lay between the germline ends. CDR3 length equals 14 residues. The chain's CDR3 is CASSPAPAADTQYF. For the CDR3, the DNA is TGTGCCAGCTCACCGGCCCCTGCCGCAGATACGCAGTATTTT.

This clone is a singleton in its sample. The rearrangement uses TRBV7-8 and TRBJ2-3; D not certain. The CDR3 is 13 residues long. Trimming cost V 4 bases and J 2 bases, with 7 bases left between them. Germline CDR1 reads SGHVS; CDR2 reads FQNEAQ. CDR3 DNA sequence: TGTGCCAGCAGCTCCCTAACCACAGATACGCAGTATTTT. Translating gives CASSSLTTDTQYF.

CDR3 in amino acids: CASSIGGSGGIKETQYF. The CDR3 DNA follows: TGTGCCAGTAGTATAGGGGGAAGCGGGGGTATAAAAGAGACCCAGTACTTC. The chain uses TRBV19 and TRBJ2-5; 8 bases line up with TRBD2. This CDR3 region has 17 residues. The germline CDR1 and CDR2 sequences are LNHDA and SQIVND (reference sequence). The V segment lost 1 base and the J segment 3 bases; nucleotides outside the gene matches: 10.

The CDR3 loop is CATSDAGGRELLAKNIQYF. CDR3 bases: TGTGCCACCAGTGATGCCGGGGGTCGGGAACTACTAGCCAAAAACATTCAGTACTTC. V usage is TRBV24-1 and J usage is TRBJ2-4, with TRBD2 as a possible D gene (6 bases). Germline CDR1 and CDR2: KGHDR and SFDVKD. The CDR3 runs to 19 residues. The germline V and J ends were trimmed by 3 bases and 0 bases, with 20 bases remaining between them.

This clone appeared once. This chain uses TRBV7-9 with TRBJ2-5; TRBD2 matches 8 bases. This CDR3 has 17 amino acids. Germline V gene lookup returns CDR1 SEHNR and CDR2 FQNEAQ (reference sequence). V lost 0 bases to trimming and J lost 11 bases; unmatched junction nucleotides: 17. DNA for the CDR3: TGTGCCAGCAGCTTAGCGACGATTAGCGGGGAACCAAGTTTGCAGTACTTC. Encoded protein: CASSLATISGEPSLQYF. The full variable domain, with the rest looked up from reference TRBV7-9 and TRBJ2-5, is DTGVSQNPRHKITKRGQNVTFRCDPISEHNRLYWYRQTLGQGPEFLTYFQNEAQLEKSRLLSDRFSAERPKGSFSTLEIQRTEQGDSAMYLCASSLATISGEPSLQYFGPGTRLLVL.

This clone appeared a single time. CDR3 amino acids: CASSFPDQPQHF. The CDR3 nucleotides read TGTGCCAGCAGCTTTCCTGATCAGCCCCAGCATTTT. The chain links TRBV7-9 to TRBJ1-5, with no clear D. V shed 3 bases and J shed 5 bases, with 5 bases lying between them. The CDR3 runs to 12 residues. Germline CDR1 is SEHNR and CDR2 is FQNEAQ (reference sequence).